This paragraph reports one T cell receptor (beta chain). The data are from a study of blood T cell repertoires in COVID-19. Study details: T cells, B-cell-depleted T cells, or PBMCs provided the cDNA or gDNA that served as material.

During active infection, Seattle patients enrolled and were then monitored through disease. The CDR3 consists of 16 residues. Trimming removed 2 bases at V and 8 bases at J, with 19 bases between. Germline CDR1 MNHNY, CDR2 SVGAGI (reference sequence). As handled by the study authors: Researchers report that nucleated cell counts were estimated from reference gene primer amplification. Measured with immunoSEQ multiplex PCR; TCRdb has only the in-frame clones, and not every one. V and J calls and clone size follow that table, whereas D and trimming were derived from the DNA. This sample has 250,000 to 400,000 clones, with 90% found just once.

The J gene is TRBJ2-1, the V gene TRBV6-6, with D perhaps TRBD2 (5 bases). The receptor was derived from a woman between 25 and 40 years old with COVID-19, enrolled during active disease. The sequencing input was peripheral blood. The CDR3 loop is CASSYRPNQGSDEQFF. CDR3 DNA sequence: TGTGCCAGCAGTTACCGACCCAATCAAGGGAGCGATGAGCAGTTCTTC.